A selection of T cell receptor beta chains follows, all from one sample in a study of cytomegalovirus exposure and HLA in healthy donors. Method: immunoSEQ multiplex PCR; TCRdb's copy keeps in-frame clones and lacks some. The sample comprises some 120,000 clones, approximately 80% of which are singletons, and 3% to 5% rests with the top ten. Sample: PBMCs. These receptor sequences come from a woman in her thirties in good health and CMV-seronegative. Each CDR3 is given with its conserved first and last residue. The order of the fields is V gene, D gene, J gene, CDR3 protein. A D gene is named only where the DNA matches it firmly.

>TRBV18|TRBD2|TRBJ2-1
CASSPLAGGNEQFF
>TRBV6-1|TRBD1|TRBJ2-2
CASSEVGQGNTGELFF
>TRBV7-9|.|TRBJ2-7
CASSFSSYEQYF
>TRBV9|TRBD1|TRBJ2-3
CASSDGQGADTQYF
>TRBV19|TRBD2|TRBJ2-1
CASSMTSWEQFF
>TRBV5-1|TRBD2|TRBJ2-1
CASSMGGWTSGDNEQFF
>TRBV6-6|.|TRBJ1-4
CASRPHGGEFNEKLFF
>TRBV30|TRBD2|TRBJ2-3
CAWTLGALAGGDTQYF
>TRBV19|.|TRBJ1-5
CASSTQGNQPQHF
>TRBV5-1|.|TRBJ1-1
CASSSGVFANTEAFF
>TRBV11-3|.|TRBJ2-5
CASSSRDGIETQYF
>TRBV5-8|.|TRBJ2-1
CASKSSETPNEQFF
>TRBV5-6|TRBD2|TRBJ2-5
CASSLGTSGLQETQYF
>TRBV7-9|.|TRBJ2-7
CASSLGGRAGDYEQYF
>TRBV4-3|TRBD1|TRBJ1-5
CASSQGQGADNQPQHF
>TRBV18|.|TRBJ1-4
CASSPGWREKLFF
>TRBV27|.|TRBJ1-2
CASSLSQANYGYTF
>TRBV27|TRBD1|TRBJ2-7
CASSLGQAPYEQYF
>TRBV4-1|.|TRBJ2-7
CASSQEQAPHCEQYF
>TRBV5-1|.|TRBJ2-5
CASRPDSGETQYF